The 5 T cell receptor beta chains listed next were all sequenced from one sample in a study of shared clonotypes between healthy human individuals. In the naive CD8 group, cells lacked CD45RO and were positively selected for CCR7, so terminally differentiated effector memory CD45RA+ cells were left out. Profiled with immunoSEQ multiplex PCR; TCRdb holds only in-frame clones, not every one. The table includes about 2 million clones, about 95% detected once. Sequenced material: naive CD8+ T cells sorted from blood. The receptors derive from a man in his late teens or twenties in good health.

The chain recombines TRBV11-2 with TRBJ2-7, with 7 bases lining up with TRBD1. Germline CDR1 SGHAT, CDR2 FQNNGV. J was trimmed by 4 bases and V by 0 bases; bases with no gene match: 3. CDR3 length: 14 residues. The CDR3 region has the DNA TGTGCCAGCAGCTTAGAGACAGGGTGGTACGAGCAGTACTTC. Translating gives CASSLETGWYEQYF.

The V and J genes are TRBV6-1 and TRBJ2-1; no firm D call. Germline V gives CDR1 MNHNS, CDR2 SASEGT. V lost 4 bases, J lost 6 bases, and 10 bases lay in between. The length of the CDR3 is 13 residues. The CDR3 loop reads CASSVGGSNEQFF. The CDR3 nucleotides are TGTGCCAGCAGTGTCGGCGGAAGCAATGAGCAGTTCTTC.

As to this clone: The junction differs from germline at one of its ends, possibly a read error. The chain couples TRBV7-7 to TRBJ2-2; D perhaps matches TRBD2 (6 bases). CDR1 is SSHAT, CDR2 FNYEAQ, per germline (reference sequence). This CDR3 has 15 amino acids. This CDR3 reads CASSLDPPGAGELFF. CDR3 DNA: TGTGCTAGCAGCTTAGATCCTCCGGGAGCCGGGGAGCTGTTTTTT. The full variable domain, in which reference TRBV7-7 and TRBJ2-2 provide the parts outside the CDR3, is GAGVSQSPRYKVTKRGQDVTLRCDPISSHATLYWYQQALGQGPEFLTYFNYEAQPDKSGLPSDRFSAERPEGSISTLTIQRTEQRDSAMYRCASSLDPPGAGELFFGEGSRLTVL.

Points on this clone: The same CDR3 arises from other DNA sequences in this sample as well. This chain links TRBV4-1 with TRBJ1-2; the D is unclear. Per germline, CDR1 MGHRA and CDR2 YSYEKL. V was pared by 0 bases and J by 2 bases, with 7 bases between. This CDR3 has 14 amino acids. CDR3 residues: CASSQEGLNYGYTF. As DNA, the CDR3 is TGCGCCAGCAGCCAAGAAGGACTGAACTATGGCTACACCTTC.

The chain has TRBV27 and TRBJ2-1; 8 nucleotides agree with TRBD2. CDR1 is MNHEY and CDR2 is SMNVEV in the germline V gene (reference sequence). Trimming at V came to 5 bases and at J to 8 bases, leaving 11 bases not matched to a gene. The CDR3 has 15 amino acids. This CDR3 reads CASSPGLALIDEQFF. Written as DNA, the CDR3 is TGTGCCAGCAGTCCTGGACTAGCTCTGATCGATGAGCAGTTCTTC.